This entry lists 24 T cell receptor beta chains sequenced from one sample in a study of blood T cell repertoires in COVID-19. Here immunoSEQ multiplex PCR was the method, and the copy in TCRdb shows in-frame clones only, minus some. The sample has around 260,000 clones, roughly 85% seen once. Sequencing was performed on peripheral blood. Receptors were obtained from a woman aged 45-65 years who had recovered from COVID-19.

V and J are TRBV19 and TRBJ1-2; 9 bases are a match to TRBD1. The ends lost 10 bases at V and 5 bases at J; junction bases unmatched: 35. Germline-derived CDR1 and CDR2 are LNHDA and SQIVND (reference sequence). The CDR3 is 22 residues long. The CDR3 DNA follows: TGTGCCAACACACGCGCCAACCGGGACAGGGTCCCCCGATACGGTGCATGTTATGGCTACACCTTC. Translating gives CANTRANRDRVPRYGACYGYTF. The entire variable domain, with the rest obtained from reference TRBV19 and TRBJ1-2, is as follows: DGGITQSPKYLFRKEGQNVTLSCEQNLNHDAMYWYRQDPGQGLRLIYYSQIVNDFQKGDIAEGYSVSREKKESFPLTVTSAQKNPTAFYLCANTRANRDRVPRYGACYGYTFGSGTRLTVV.

The chain's CDR3 is CASKEGTTDTQYF. The DNA for the CDR3 is TGTGCCAGCAAGGAGGGGACCACAGATACGCAGTATTTT. The genes are TRBV7-2 and TRBJ2-3, with TRBD2 as a possible D gene (6 bases). V was shortened by 7 bases and J by 2 bases, with 10 bases between the two germline ends. CDR3 length: 13 amino acids. Germline V gene lookup returns CDR1 SGHTA and CDR2 FQGNSA.

The chain employs TRBV28 and TRBJ1-6; D uncertain. The CDR3 spans 14 residues. The V end lost 3 bases, the J end lost 6 bases, and 9 bases lay between the germline ends. Germline CDR1 reads MDHEN; CDR2 reads SYDVKM. CDR3 region: CASSLVSGNSPLHF. In DNA, the CDR3 is TGTGCCAGCAGTTTGGTCAGCGGTAATTCACCCCTCCACTTT.

V gene TRBV4-1 combines with J gene TRBJ2-7; TRBD2 matches at 14 bases. Germline V gives CDR1 MGHRA, CDR2 YSYEKL. The CDR3 length is 18 residues. The V gene end was trimmed by 4 bases and the J gene end by 3 bases; junction bases not matched to a gene: 11. CDR3 sequence (DNA): TGCGCCAGCAGCCCAGATTTATTCGGACTAGCGGGAGGCTACGAGCAGTACTTC. It yields the protein CASSPDLFGLAGGYEQYF.

V usage is TRBV10-2 and J usage is TRBJ1-5; 7 bases align to TRBD1. The CDR3 spans 16 residues. Germline V gene lookup returns CDR1 WSHSY and CDR2 SAAADI. J gave up 5 bases and V 7 bases, and 14 bases lay outside the gene matches. The CDR3 region is CASKSGVDREDQPQHF. DNA of the CDR3: TGCGCCAGCAAAAGTGGGGTAGACAGGGAAGATCAGCCCCAGCATTTT.

The rearrangement joins TRBV6-2 or TRBV6-3 to TRBJ2-7; D not certain. The CDR3 runs 12 residues. CDR1 is MNHEY, CDR2 SVGEGT, per germline. The V and J ends lost 6 bases and 4 bases respectively, with 10 bases between them. DNA for the CDR3: TGTGCCAGCAGCCCAAACTCTTACGAGCAGTACTTC. It codes for CASSPNSYEQYF.

This clone has more than one count but fewer than ten. This chain links TRBV10-3 with TRBJ1-1; D is unresolved. Germline CDR1 and CDR2: ENHRY and SYGVKD. V lost 3 bases and J 0 bases, leaving 14 bases between the germline ends. CDR3 length: 16 residues. The CDR3 loop reads CAISDSAKSMNTEAFF. The CDR3 DNA follows: TGTGCCATCAGTGACTCCGCCAAGAGTATGAACACTGAAGCTTTCTTT.

The chain combines TRBV7-2 with TRBJ2-7; no clear D gene. The CDR3 runs 15 residues. CDR1 is SGHTA and CDR2 is FQGNSA in the germline V gene. Trimming shortened V by 2 bases and J by 3 bases, and 14 bases separated the two germline ends. DNA of the CDR3: TGTGCCAGCAGCTTAAACCTCGGTACTTACTACGAGCAGTACTTC. As protein: CASSLNLGTYYEQYF. Full variable domain (remainder filled in from reference TRBV7-2 and TRBJ2-7): GAGVSQSPSNKVTEKGKDVELRCDPISGHTALYWYRQSLGQGLEFLIYFQGNSAPDKSGLPSDRFSAERTGGSVSTLTIQRTQQEDSAVYLCASSLNLGTYYEQYFGPGTRLTVT.

The rearrangement links TRBV5-4 to TRBJ2-7; D unresolved. Germline-derived CDR1 and CDR2 are SGHNT and YYREEE (reference sequence). The CDR3 covers 13 residues. Trimming removed 2 bases at V and 4 bases at J, with 10 bases between. Written as DNA, the CDR3 is TGTGCCAGCAGCTTAACAGATTCTTACGAGCAGTACTTC. Translated: CASSLTDSYEQYF.

This rearrangement joins TRBV6-2 or TRBV6-3 to TRBJ1-2; possibly TRBD1 for D (5 bases). This CDR3 region has 14 residues. Trimming pared 0 bases from V and 7 bases from J, leaving 12 bases between. The germline CDR1 and CDR2 sequences are MNHEY and SVGEGT. The CDR3 DNA reads as TGTGCCAGCAGTTACTCTGTGGGGCAACGTGGCTACACCTTC. As protein: CASSYSVGQRGYTF.

The rearrangement uses TRBV15 and TRBJ1-1; TRBD1 is a possible D gene (5 bases). Germline lookup yields CDR1 LNHNV and CDR2 YYDKDF (reference sequence). The CDR3 is 14 residues long. The V end lost 5 bases, the J end lost 3 bases, and 13 bases lay between the germline ends. The CDR3 DNA reads TGTGCCACCAGCGCAAATGTAGGGGACACTGAAGCTTTCTTT. This encodes CATSANVGDTEAFF.

The gene calls are TRBV30 and TRBJ1-6; possibly TRBD1 for D (5 bases). This CDR3 is built from 14 residues. The germline V gene has CDR1 GTSNPN and CDR2 SVGIG (reference sequence). V lost 4 bases and J lost 9, with 16 bases in between. The CDR3 coding sequence is TGTGCCTGGAACTCCGGGACTGGAGGTTCACCCCTCCACTTT. Translation gives CAWNSGTGGSPLHF.

The rearrangement uses TRBV5-1 and TRBJ1-1, with 8 bases that match TRBD1. This CDR3 spans 17 amino acids. Germline CDR1 is SGHRS and CDR2 is YFSETQ. V gave up 3 bases and J gave up 0 bases; unmatched junction bases: 10. CDR3 nucleotide sequence: TGCGCCAGCAGCTACCTGGACAGGGTACTGGTGAACACTGAAGCTTTCTTT. Protein product: CASSYLDRVLVNTEAFF.

The chain joins TRBV27 to TRBJ2-1; 12 bases agree with TRBD2. The CDR3 covers 15 residues. CDR1 is MNHEY and CDR2 is SMNVEV in the germline V gene (reference sequence). V was clipped by 4 bases and J by 6 bases; unmatched bases: 4. The CDR3 nucleotides read TGTGCCAGCAGTTCTCGACTAGCGGGGGTCAATGAGCAGTTCTTC. Translating gives CASSSRLAGVNEQFF.

J is TRBJ2-1 and V is TRBV4-3, with unresolved D. The V and J ends lost 5 bases and 8 bases respectively, with 13 bases between them. CDR3 size: 13 residues. CDR1 and CDR2 (germline): LGHNA, YSLEER. This CDR3 reads CASSYGSGDEQFF. The CDR3 DNA sequence: TGCGCCAGCAGCTACGGGTCGGGTGATGAGCAGTTCTTC.

The genes are TRBV7-6 and TRBJ1-2; TRBD1 aligns across 9 bases. The CDR3 runs 18 residues. With 5 bases clipped from V and 4 bases from J, the junction kept 17 bases outside the gene matches. The germline gives CDR1 SGHVS, CDR2 FNYEAQ. The CDR3 reads CASSILGPNRGPSYGYTF. CDR3 coding DNA: TGTGCCAGCAGCATATTAGGCCCGAACAGGGGGCCGAGCTATGGCTACACCTTC.

This clone showed up just a few times. The V and J genes are TRBV9 and TRBJ2-3; 8 nucleotides line up with TRBD2. J was trimmed by 5 bases and V by 1 base; bases with no gene match: 12. Germline values: CDR1 SGDLS, CDR2 YYNGEE. The CDR3 is 17 amino acids. CDR3: CASSVIGTGGRKDTQYF. The CDR3 DNA is TGTGCCAGCAGCGTAATCGGAACGGGAGGGCGAAAAGATACGCAGTATTTT.

The chain employs TRBV15 and TRBJ2-7; possibly TRBD1 for D (6 bases). CDR3 length: 17 amino acids. CDR1 LNHNV and CDR2 YYDKDF come from the germline V gene (reference sequence). Between the trimmed V and J ends, which lost 0 bases and 0 bases, there was a span of 15 bases. The CDR3 spells CATSRDFSGTLSYEQYF. In DNA form, the CDR3 reads TGTGCCACCAGCAGAGATTTTTCCGGGACACTCTCCTACGAGCAGTACTTC. The complete variable domain, with remaining parts taken from reference TRBV15 and TRBJ2-7, reads DAMVIQNPRYQVTQFGKPVTLSCSQTLNHNVMYWYQQKSSQAPKLLFHYYDKDFNNEADTPDNFQSRRPNTSFCFLDIRSPGLGDTAMYLCATSRDFSGTLSYEQYFGPGTRLTVT.

The J gene is TRBJ2-2, the V gene TRBV11-3, with a possible D match to TRBD1 (5 bases). CDR3 size: 15 residues. With 5 bases removed from V and 6 bases from J, the gap between germline ends came to 16 bases. CDR1 and CDR2 from the germline V gene are SGHNT and YENEEA. The CDR3 nucleotides read TGTGCCAGCAGCCCAGGGCGGCAAACCTCCGGGGAGCTGTTTTTT. Its protein product is CASSPGRQTSGELFF. Drawing the rest from reference TRBV11-3 and TRBJ2-2, the complete variable domain is EAGVVQSPRYKIIEKKQPVAFWCNPISGHNTLYWYLQNLGQGPELLIRYENEEAVDDSQLPKDRFSAERLKGVDSTLKIQPAELGDSAVYLCASSPGRQTSGELFFGEGSRLTVL.

This clone was seen once. The rearrangement uses TRBV19 and TRBJ2-7; maybe TRBD1 (5 bases). The germline gives CDR1 LNHDA, CDR2 SQIVND (reference sequence). The CDR3 contains 13 residues. V lost 3 bases, J lost 1 base, and 7 bases lay in between. The CDR3 sequence: CASSIRDSYEQYF. CDR3 coding DNA: TGTGCCAGTAGTATCAGGGATTCCTACGAGCAGTACTTC.

The rearrangement links TRBV27 to TRBJ1-2; 7 nucleotides line up with TRBD1. Germline CDR1 reads MNHEY; CDR2 reads SMNVEV (reference sequence). Trimming removed 5 bases from V and 7 bases from J; junction bases left unmatched: 7. The CDR3 loop spans 13 amino acids. The chain's CDR3 is CASSLGQRRGYTF. The CDR3 region has the DNA TGTGCCAGCAGTCTGGGACAGCGCCGTGGCTACACCTTC.

This CDR3 reads CASSYLMPRDEQFF. CDR3 sequence (DNA): TGTGCCAGCAGTTACCTCATGCCCAGGGATGAGCAGTTCTTC. J is TRBJ2-1 and V is TRBV6-2 or TRBV6-3; a weak D match, TRBD1 (5 bases). Germline V gene sequence: CDR1 MNHEY, CDR2 SVGEGT. CDR3 length: 14 amino acids. V lost 2 bases, J lost 8 bases, and 13 bases lay in between.

The V call is TRBV5-4, the J call TRBJ2-7; 9 nucleotides agree with TRBD2. The length of the CDR3 is 18 residues. V gave up 1 base and J gave up 7 bases; unmatched junction bases: 18. Germline lookup yields CDR1 SGHNT and CDR2 YYREEE (reference sequence). The CDR3 spells CASSLTWGSQGLALEQYF. CDR3 DNA sequence: TGTGCCAGCAGCTTGACGTGGGGGTCCCAAGGACTAGCGCTTGAGCAGTACTTC.

The CDR3 DNA reads as TGTGCCAGCGGCACCTTAGCCAAAAACATTCAGTACTTC. Translating gives CASGTLAKNIQYF. This chain links TRBV7-2 with TRBJ2-4; D call uncertain. There are 13 residues in the CDR3. From germline, CDR1 is SGHTA and CDR2 FQGNSA. V lost 8 bases and J 0 bases, leaving 8 bases between the germline ends.